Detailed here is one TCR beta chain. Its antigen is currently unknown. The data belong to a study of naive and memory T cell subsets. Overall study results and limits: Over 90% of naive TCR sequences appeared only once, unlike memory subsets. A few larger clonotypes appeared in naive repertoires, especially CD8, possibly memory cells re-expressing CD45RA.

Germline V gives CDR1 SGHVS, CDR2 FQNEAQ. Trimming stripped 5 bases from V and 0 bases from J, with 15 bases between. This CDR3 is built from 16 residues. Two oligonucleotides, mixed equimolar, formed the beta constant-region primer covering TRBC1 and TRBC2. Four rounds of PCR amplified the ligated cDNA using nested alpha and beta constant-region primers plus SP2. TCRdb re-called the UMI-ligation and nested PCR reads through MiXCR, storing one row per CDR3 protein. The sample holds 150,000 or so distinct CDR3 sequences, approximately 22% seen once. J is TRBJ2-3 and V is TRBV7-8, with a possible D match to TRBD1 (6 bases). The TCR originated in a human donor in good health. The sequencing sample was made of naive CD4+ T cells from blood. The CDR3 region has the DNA TGTGCCAGCAGCCGCGCGACAGGCCCCAGCACAGATACGCAGTATTTT. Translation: CASSRATGPSTDTQYF.